This is a list of T cell receptor beta chains from one sample in a study of blood T cell repertoires in COVID-19. Libraries were prepared by immunoSEQ multiplex PCR; TCRdb keeps only in-frame clonotypes and omits some of them. Of around 270,000 clones in the sample, around 88% were seen once. Source material: peripheral blood. These receptors were obtained from a man aged 35 to 55 with acute or convalescent COVID-19. The CDR3 runs from the conserved cysteine through the conserved F or W. The order of the fields is CDR3 length, J gene, D gene, V gene, clone size, CDR3 protein, CDR3 DNA. The D gene is left open where the match is weak. Clone size, where shown, is once, few, many, or a class for clones that have expanded.

17 | TRBJ2-2 | NA | TRBV6-1 | NA | CASSESGLLGEGGELFF | TGTGCCAGCAGTGAATCCGGGCTACTGGGCGAGGGCGGGGAGCTGTTTTTT
13 | TRBJ1-1 | NA | TRBV2 | NA | CASSGVGNTEAFF | TGTGCCAGCAGCGGAGTTGGGAACACTGAAGCTTTCTTT
16 | TRBJ2-1 | NA | TRBV5-1 | NA | CASSPFSPMGENEQFF | TGCGCCAGCAGCCCGTTTTCCCCCATGGGAGAGAATGAGCAGTTCTTC
13 | TRBJ1-5 | NA | TRBV2 | NA | CASSPRAQEPQHF | TGTGCCAGCAGCCCGAGGGCGCAAGAGCCCCAGCATTTT
16 | TRBJ2-2 | NA | TRBV24-1 | NA | CATSDRGEARTGELFF | TGTGCCACCAGTGACCGCGGGGAGGCCAGAACCGGGGAGCTGTTTTTT
13 | TRBJ2-3 | NA | TRBV6-6 | NA | CASRDSSTDTQYF | TGTGCCAGTCGGGACTCCAGCACAGATACGCAGTATTTT
15 | TRBJ1-3 | TRBD1 | TRBV19 | NA | CASSMEGAGGNTIYF | TGTGCCAGTAGTATGGAGGGGGCCGGTGGAAACACCATATATTTT
12 | TRBJ1-2 | NA | TRBV12-5 | NA | CASGSLGGGYTF | TGTGCTAGTGGGTCCCTGGGGGGTGGCTACACCTTC
16 | TRBJ1-5 | NA | TRBV30 | NA | CAWSVGAGHRDQPQHF | TGTGCCTGGAGTGTAGGAGCCGGACACAGAGATCAGCCCCAGCATTTT
15 | TRBJ1-6 | NA | TRBV27 | NA | CASSFEMAGNSPLHF | TGTGCCAGCAGTTTCGAAATGGCAGGGAATTCACCCCTCCACTTT
14 | TRBJ2-6 | NA | TRBV10-3 | NA | CAISTGIGANVLTF | TGTGCCATCAGCACAGGGATAGGGGCCAACGTCCTGACTTTC
15 | TRBJ1-1 | NA | TRBV18 | NA | CASSPNLGRKTEAFF | TGTGCCAGCTCACCGAACCTCGGGAGGAAAACTGAAGCTTTCTTT
14 | TRBJ2-3 | NA | TRBV3-1/TRBV3-2 | NA | CAKHGREWTDTQYF | TGTGCCAAGCATGGCAGGGAATGGACAGATACGCAGTATTTT
11 | TRBJ1-2 | NA | TRBV3-1/TRBV3-2 | once | CASSQVRGLTF | TGTGCCAGCAGCCAAGTTCGCGGCCTCACCTTC
14 | TRBJ2-7 | TRBD2 | TRBV10-1 | NA | CASKTSGGRDEQYF | TGCGCCAGCAAGACTAGCGGGGGGCGGGACGAGCAGTACTTC
14 | TRBJ1-4 | TRBD1 | TRBV28 | NA | CASSPGGESKKLFF | TGTGCCAGCAGCCCAGGGGGCGAATCGAAAAAACTGTTTTTT
16 | TRBJ2-4 | NA | TRBV2 | NA | CASGGNSRLAKNIQYF | TGTGCCAGCGGGGGGAACAGCCGACTAGCCAAAAACATTCAGTACTTC
13 | TRBJ1-2 | TRBD1 | TRBV11-2 | once | CASSSDRGGGYTF | TGTGCCAGCAGCTCCGACAGGGGCGGGGGCTACACCTTC
12 | TRBJ2-3 | TRBD2 | TRBV4-2 | NA | CASSQDRGAQYF | TGTGCCAGCAGCCAAGACCGGGGGGCGCAGTATTTT
17 | TRBJ1-6 | TRBD1 | TRBV11-2 | NA | CASSFSLPGRGDSPLHF | TGTGCCAGCAGCTTTTCCCTCCCTGGCAGGGGGGATTCACCCCTCCACTTT
15 | TRBJ1-2 | NA | TRBV19 | NA | CASAVGPGGHYGYTF | TGTGCCAGTGCGGTGGGCCCCGGGGGGCACTATGGCTACACCTTC
14 | TRBJ1-1 | NA | TRBV5-1 | NA | CASSLGGSDTEAFF | TGCGCCAGCAGCTTGGGAGGGTCGGACACTGAAGCTTTCTTT
14 | TRBJ2-7 | NA | TRBV9 | NA | CASSVGYSSYEQYF | TGTGCCAGCAGCGTAGGGTACAGCAGCTACGAGCAGTACTTC
14 | TRBJ2-2 | NA | TRBV7-2 | once | CASSSTPGFGELFF | TGTGCCAGCAGCTCCACTCCGGGATTCGGGGAGCTGTTTTTT
11 | TRBJ2-1 | NA | TRBV5-6 | NA | CASSSIAEQFF | TGTGCCAGCAGCTCAATAGCTGAGCAGTTCTTC
15 | TRBJ1-4 | NA | TRBV24-1 | NA | CTTSDSDRTNEKLFF | TGTACCACCAGTGATTCCGACAGAACTAATGAAAAACTGTTTTTT
13 | TRBJ2-7 | NA | TRBV7-6 | NA | CASSPPESREQYF | TGTGCCAGCAGCCCTCCGGAGTCCCGGGAGCAGTACTTC
15 | TRBJ1-2 | NA | TRBV28 | NA | CASSWTAPEGYGYTF | TGTGCCAGCAGTTGGACAGCTCCTGAGGGCTATGGCTACACCTTC
14 | TRBJ2-2 | NA | TRBV5-3 | NA | CARSNQQGSGELFF | TGTGCCAGAAGCAACCAACAGGGATCCGGGGAGCTGTTTTTT